One sample yielded the 21 T cell receptor beta chains listed below, sequenced in a study of T cells after yellow fever vaccination. In TCRdb, the 5' RACE reads were re-called with MiXCR into one record per CDR3 protein. The sample lists roughly 74,000 distinct CDR3 sequences, around 6.5% occurring once. The sample in question was CD8+ T cells sorted from PBMCs, obtained 5 to 6 days after the first yellow fever vaccination. The source is a man between 18 and 35 years old who received the YFV17D yellow fever vaccine.

This clonotype showed up many times. This sequence joins TRBV15 and TRBJ2-5; D gene uncertain. The CDR3 length is 12 residues. Per the germline V gene, CDR1 is LNHNV and CDR2 is YYDKDF (reference sequence). V lost 5 bases and J 3 bases, leaving 7 bases between the germline ends. The CDR3 coding sequence is TGTGCCACCAGCCCGGCGAAAGAGACCCAGTACTTC. Translated: CATSPAKETQYF. The full variable domain, with the rest looked up from reference TRBV15 and TRBJ2-5, is DAMVIQNPRYQVTQFGKPVTLSCSQTLNHNVMYWYQQKSSQAPKLLFHYYDKDFNNEADTPDNFQSRRPNTSFCFLDIRSPGLGDTAMYLCATSPAKETQYFGPGTRLLVL.

Only a few counts were recorded for this clonotype. The chain has TRBV25-1 and TRBJ2-2, with TRBD2 as a possible D gene (5 bases). Germline CDR1 and CDR2: MGHDK and SYGVNS. Trimming took off 6 bases at V and 5 bases at J, with 10 bases between the two ends. This CDR3 has 13 residues. The CDR3 DNA reads as TGTGCCAGCAGCAGCTCGGGGACCGGGGAGCTGTTTTTT. It is translated as CASSSSGTGELFF.

At least ten counts were recorded for this clonotype. The chain uses TRBV4-2 and TRBJ1-5; TRBD1 might be the D (5 bases). Germline lookup yields CDR1 LGHNA and CDR2 YNFKEQ. Trimming took off 3 bases at V and 5 bases at J, with 14 bases between the two ends. The CDR3 is made up of 15 amino acids. CDR3 coding DNA: TGTGCCAGCAGCCACCTGGGGGGGGGAGATCAGCCCCAGCATTTT. Translating gives CASSHLGGGDQPQHF.

With respect to this clonotype: This sequence may be a read error, since a much larger clone differs from it by one base. This chain uses TRBV7-8 with TRBJ2-7, with 9 bases that match TRBD2. The CDR3 sequence is 15 residues long. The germline V gene has CDR1 SGHVS and CDR2 FQNEAQ. Germline trimming cut 5 bases from V and 1 base from J; bases unmatched to any gene: 6. As DNA, the CDR3 is TGTGCCAGCAGCCCCCAGACTAGCGGTTCCTACGAGCAGTACTTC. Translated: CASSPQTSGSYEQYF.

V is TRBV12-5 and J is TRBJ2-5, with D possibly TRBD2 on 6 matching bases. V dropped 3 bases and J dropped 3 bases, with 17 bases sitting between them. This CDR3 contains 16 residues. Germline V gene data show CDR1 as LGHNT and CDR2 as FRNRAP. The CDR3 protein is CASGLGLGGFEETQYF. DNA of the CDR3: TGTGCTAGTGGTTTAGGGCTTGGGGGGTTCGAAGAGACCCAGTACTTC.

The chain recombines TRBV4-1 with TRBJ2-2; 9 nucleotides agree with TRBD1. J was trimmed by 2 bases and V by 6 bases; bases with no gene match: 7. This CDR3 spans 16 amino acids. CDR1 MGHRA and CDR2 YSYEKL come from the germline V gene. CDR3 in amino acids: CASSLPGQGNTGELFF. The DNA for the CDR3 is TGCGCCAGCAGTTTACCGGGACAGGGTAACACCGGGGAGCTGTTTTTT.

Only a few counts were recorded for this clonotype. This sequence joins TRBV7-9 and TRBJ1-4; D is possibly TRBD1 (5 bases). The CDR3 covers 14 residues. Between the trimmed V and J ends, which lost 7 bases and 7 bases, there was a span of 16 bases. Germline V gene data show CDR1 as SEHNR and CDR2 as FQNEAQ (reference sequence). CDR3 amino acids: CASTNGAGVEKLFF. The CDR3 DNA sequence: TGTGCCAGCACAAACGGGGCCGGGGTTGAAAAACTGTTTTTT.

This clonotype was counted a few times. V and J are TRBV6-1 and TRBJ1-5, with no clear D. Germline V gives CDR1 MNHNS, CDR2 SASEGT. CDR3 size: 15 residues. Trimming took 2 bases from V and 1 from J, leaving 9 bases between them. The CDR3 is CASSESWGSNQPQHF. CDR3 coding DNA: TGTGCCAGCAGTGAATCCTGGGGAAGCAATCAGCCCCAGCATTTT.

V usage is TRBV12-3 or TRBV12-4 and J usage is TRBJ1-5; D is ambiguous. V was pared by 6 bases and J by 3 bases, with 6 bases between. The CDR3 totals 12 residues. The CDR3, as DNA: TGTGCCAGCAGCCATTTCAATCAGCCCCAGCATTTT. This codes for CASSHFNQPQHF.

This clonotype has just a few counts. The genes are TRBV4-3 and TRBJ2-1, with 10 positions matching TRBD2. V was clipped by 4 bases and J by 5 bases; unmatched bases: 17. Germline V CDR1 and CDR2: LGHNA, YSLEER. The CDR3 contains 19 residues. The CDR3 loop reads CASSPHHTSAGGTHNEQFF. The CDR3 DNA reads as TGCGCCAGCAGCCCCCATCATACGTCAGCGGGGGGGACTCACAATGAGCAGTTCTTC.

Turning to this clonotype: Just one base apart from a much larger clone, this may be a read error. The gene calls are TRBV24-1 and TRBJ1-1; possibly TRBD1 for D (5 bases). Per germline, CDR1 KGHDR and CDR2 SFDVKD. The CDR3 has 13 residues. CDR3 sequence: CTTSDWGTTEAFF. The CDR3 DNA follows: TGTACCACCAGTGATTGGGGGACCACTGAAGCTTTCTTT.

This clonotype was found a few times. The chain joins TRBV7-6 to TRBJ2-7; 8 bases are a match to TRBD1. V lost 1 base to trimming and J lost 3 bases; unmatched junction nucleotides: 2. Germline V gene data show CDR1 as SGHVS and CDR2 as FNYEAQ. CDR3 length equals 14 residues. The CDR3 DNA sequence: TGTGCCAGCAGCTTAGGAGGGACAGGCTACGAGCAGTACTTC. Translated, it gives CASSLGGTGYEQYF.

Many counts were recorded for this clonotype. The rearrangement joins TRBV9 to TRBJ2-3, with TRBD2 matching over 7 bases. Losses at the gene ends were 4 bases for V and 3 bases for J; bases not matched to a gene: 8. Germline assignment: CDR1 SGDLS and CDR2 YYNGEE. This CDR3 is built from 15 residues. The CDR3 sequence is CASSPGAGETDTQYF. CDR3 in DNA: TGTGCCAGCAGCCCCGGCGCGGGGGAAACAGATACGCAGTATTTT.

As to this clonotype: Given a much more abundant clone one base away, this may be a read error. The J gene is TRBJ1-5, the V gene TRBV12-3 or TRBV12-4; 7 bases are a match to TRBD1. Germline trimming cut 4 bases from V and 9 bases from J; bases unmatched to any gene: 9. This CDR3 spans 14 amino acids. CDR3 loop: CASSYGTAKRPQHF. DNA of the CDR3: TGTGCCAGCAGTTACGGGACAGCCAAGAGGCCCCAGCATTTT.

This clonotype was seen at least ten times. The chain carries TRBV2 and TRBJ2-1, with 9 bases lining up with TRBD1. The V segment lost 6 bases and the J segment 4 bases; nucleotides outside the gene matches: 10. This CDR3 contains 16 residues. CDR1 is SNHLY and CDR2 is FYNNEI in the germline V gene. The chain's CDR3 is CASSDSGTGRYNEQFF. The CDR3 nucleotides are TGTGCCAGCAGCGATTCCGGGACAGGGAGATACAATGAGCAGTTCTTC.

V and J are TRBV7-9 and TRBJ1-4; possibly TRBD1 for D (6 bases). The CDR3 runs 16 residues. V was cut by 5 bases and J by 0 bases, with 13 bases left in between. Germline V gene data show CDR1 as SEHNR and CDR2 as FQNEAQ (reference sequence). CDR3 residues: CASSQIEGATNEKLFF. The CDR3 region has the DNA TGTGCCAGCAGCCAAATCGAGGGGGCAACTAATGAAAAACTGTTTTTT. Complete variable domain (other parts from reference TRBV7-9 and TRBJ1-4): DTGVSQNPRHKITKRGQNVTFRCDPISEHNRLYWYRQTLGQGPEFLTYFQNEAQLEKSRLLSDRFSAERPKGSFSTLEIQRTEQGDSAMYLCASSQIEGATNEKLFFGSGTQLSVL.

Many counts were recorded for this clonotype. The rearrangement links TRBV4-3 to TRBJ1-5; no definite D call. Germline CDR1 and CDR2: LGHNA and YSLEER. Between the trimmed V and J ends, which lost 0 bases and 8 bases, there was a span of 11 bases. CDR3 length equals 14 residues. The CDR3: CASSQDQEGKPQHF. The CDR3 nucleotides read TGCGCCAGCAGCCAAGATCAGGAGGGAAAGCCCCAGCATTTT.

The CDR3 coding sequence is TGTGCCAGCAATCTCGACGACGGAACGAACACTGAAGCTTTCTTT. Protein: CASNLDDGTNTEAFF. The V call is TRBV6-2 or TRBV6-3, the J call TRBJ1-1, with D unclear. The CDR3 is made up of 15 amino acids. Germline CDR1 is MNHEY and CDR2 is SVGEGT. V dropped 7 bases and J dropped 1 base, with 16 bases sitting between them.

V and J are TRBV6-4 and TRBJ2-1, with 7 bases aligning to TRBD2. The V and J ends lost 8 bases and 3 bases, in that order; junction bases with no gene match: 7. The CDR3 covers 14 residues. CDR1 and CDR2 (germline): MRHNA, SNTAGT. The DNA for the CDR3 is TGTGCCAGCTCCTGGGGGGGGGGCTACAATGAGCAGTTCTTC. This gives the protein CASSWGGGYNEQFF.

This clonotype showed up just a few times. The chain has TRBV6-2 or TRBV6-3 and TRBJ1-5, with TRBD1 as a possible D gene (5 bases). The V end was cut by 7 bases, the J end by 6 bases, with 13 bases between. CDR1 is MNHEY, CDR2 SVGEGT, per germline. The CDR3 is made up of 13 amino acids. The CDR3 sequence is CASNHQGPQPQHF. DNA of the CDR3: TGTGCCAGCAATCATCAGGGACCTCAGCCCCAGCATTTT.

This clonotype was recorded a few times. The V call is TRBV19, the J call TRBJ1-1; unclear D gene. The CDR3 loop spans 12 amino acids. The germline V gene has CDR1 LNHDA and CDR2 SQIVND (reference sequence). Trimming removed 2 bases at V and 7 bases at J, with 8 bases between. The CDR3 DNA reads TGTGCCAGTAGTATATTAGGGCGTGAAGCTTTCTTT. Its protein is CASSILGREAFF.